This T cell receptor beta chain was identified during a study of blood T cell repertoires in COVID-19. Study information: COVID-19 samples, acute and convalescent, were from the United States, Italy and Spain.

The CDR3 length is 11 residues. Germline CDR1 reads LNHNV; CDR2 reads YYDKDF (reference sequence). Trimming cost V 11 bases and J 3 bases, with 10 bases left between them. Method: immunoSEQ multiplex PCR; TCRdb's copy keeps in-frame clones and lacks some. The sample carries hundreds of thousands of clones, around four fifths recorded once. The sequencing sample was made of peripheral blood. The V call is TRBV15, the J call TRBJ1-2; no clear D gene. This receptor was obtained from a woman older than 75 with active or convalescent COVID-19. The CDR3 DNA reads TGTGCCGTCCTAGCAGACTATGGCTACACCTTC. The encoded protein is CAVLADYGYTF.